This note documents a single T cell receptor (beta chain) sequence. This entry comes from a study of cytomegalovirus exposure and HLA in healthy donors. Clones were read by immunoSEQ multiplex PCR, and TCRdb kept only the in-frame ones, dropping some. The sample includes 120,000 or so clones, roughly nine tenths of them seen just once. From germline, CDR1 is MGHRA and CDR2 YSYEKL. This CDR3 has 16 residues. V shed 2 bases, J shed 1 base, and the junction held 7 bases outside the gene matches. The clonotype was recovered from a young man in good health and CMV-seropositive. The V and J genes are TRBV4-1 and TRBJ1-1; TRBD1 matches at 7 bases. Sequencing was done on a sample of PBMCs. The CDR3 loop reads CASSQRGGQTNTEAFF. CDR3 DNA: TGCGCCAGCAGCCAACGAGGGGGACAGACGAACACTGAAGCTTTCTTT.